These 30 T cell receptor beta chains were all obtained from the same sample, sequenced in a study of early T cells in non-severe SARS-CoV-2 infection (dated by TCRdb to about 2021). Libraries were made using 5' RACE. The listed sequencing device is NextSeq 500. TCRdb cleaned the public reads at Q25 with fastp, built clones with MiXCR and kept in-frame beta chains. Records with the same CDR3 protein are collapsed into one entry carrying the most frequent genes and DNA. In all, the sample holds about 81,000 distinct CDR3 sequences, and about 6.5% of those were seen once. The ten biggest clones cover about 7.5% of the sample. The sequencing sample was made of whole blood. All receptors derive from an adult who was a healthcare worker with PCR-confirmed SARS-CoV-2 infection or an uninfected control (not recorded which).

This clonotype was detected ten times or more. The chain links TRBV6-2 or TRBV6-3 to TRBJ2-7, with TRBD2 as a possible D gene (5 bases). V dropped 6 bases and J dropped 2 bases, with 8 bases sitting between them. The CDR3 length is 12 residues. CDR1 is MNHEY and CDR2 is SVGEGT in the germline V gene. In DNA form, the CDR3 reads TGTGCCAGCAGATACGGGACCTACGAGCAGTACTTC. Its translation is CASRYGTYEQYF.

The CDR3 DNA reads TGTGCCAGCAGCGTAGGGACAGGGCAAGAGACCCAGTACTTC. Residues: CASSVGTGQETQYF. J is TRBJ2-5 and V is TRBV9, with 8 positions matching TRBD1. This CDR3 spans 14 amino acids. Looked up from germline, CDR1 is SGDLS and CDR2 is YYNGEE. The J segment lost 2 bases and the V segment lost 0 bases, leaving 0 bases of the junction unmatched.

This clonotype was detected ten times or more. The chain carries TRBV7-9 and TRBJ2-1; no clear D gene. Germline lookup yields CDR1 SEHNR and CDR2 FQNEAQ (reference sequence). There are 12 residues in the CDR3. The germline V and J ends were trimmed by 0 bases and 5 bases, with 2 bases remaining between them. This CDR3 is CASSLADNEQFF. CDR3 DNA sequence: TGTGCCAGCAGCTTAGCAGACAATGAGCAGTTCTTC.

The chain employs TRBV7-2 and TRBJ2-5; D not certain. V lost 4 bases to trimming and J lost 3 bases, with 12 bases between them. In germline, CDR1 is SGHTA, CDR2 FQGNSA. The CDR3 consists of 14 residues. The CDR3 region is CASSSPAAKETQYF. The CDR3 bases are TGTGCCAGCAGCTCACCGGCTGCAAAAGAGACCCAGTACTTC.

This clonotype was seen at least ten times. The CDR3 is CASTSGLLLEDTQYF. The CDR3 DNA reads TGTGCCAGTACCTCGGGACTCCTCCTAGAAGATACGCAGTATTTT. The chain is built from TRBV19 and TRBJ2-3, with D tentatively TRBD2 (6 bases). Trimming took off 7 bases at V and 5 bases at J, with 19 bases between the two ends. The germline gives CDR1 LNHDA, CDR2 SQIVND (reference sequence). The CDR3 sequence is 15 residues long.

This clonotype was found many times. The CDR3 is CASREQVNTEAFF. In DNA, the CDR3 is TGTGCCAGCAGGGAACAGGTGAACACTGAAGCTTTCTTT. This sequence joins TRBV14 and TRBJ1-1; D possibly corresponds to TRBD1 (5 bases). Per the germline V gene, CDR1 is SGHDN and CDR2 is FVKESK. The CDR3 contains 13 residues. V lost 6 bases and J lost 0, with 8 bases in between.

This clonotype was picked up a small number of times. V gene TRBV12-3 or TRBV12-4 combines with J gene TRBJ1-1; D ambiguous. V lost 7 bases, J lost 0 bases, and 9 bases lay in between. This CDR3 has 13 amino acids. CDR3 nucleotide sequence: TGTGCCAGCATTCCAGAAATGAACACTGAAGCTTTCTTT. It specifies CASIPEMNTEAFF.

This clonotype was found a few times. The chain recombines TRBV6-5 with TRBJ2-1; 9 bases match TRBD2. V was pared by 7 bases and J by 5 bases, with 6 bases of the junction left unmatched. Germline CDR1 and CDR2: MNHEY and SVGAGI. This CDR3 has 14 residues. The CDR3 is CASKIAGENNEQFF. In nucleotides, the CDR3 is TGTGCCAGCAAAATAGCGGGAGAAAACAATGAGCAGTTCTTC.

At least ten counts were recorded for this clonotype. The V call is TRBV19, the J call TRBJ2-1; perhaps TRBD2 as D (6 bases). The CDR3 totals 12 residues. Germline loops: CDR1 LNHDA, CDR2 SQIVND (reference sequence). V was cut by 3 bases and J by 9 bases, with 9 bases left in between. DNA for the CDR3: TGTGCCAGTAGTATTGGGGGGAGTGAGCAGTTCTTC. Translation gives CASSIGGSEQFF.

The chain recombines TRBV29-1 with TRBJ2-3; D is uncertain. V shed 3 bases and J shed 6 bases, with 7 bases lying between them. Germline CDR1 and CDR2: SQVTM and ANQGSEA. The CDR3 runs 11 residues. The CDR3 DNA reads TGCAGCGTTGAGGTTCAGGATACGCAGTATTTT. Translated, it gives CSVEVQDTQYF.

This clonotype was seen a few times. The chain is built from TRBV6-2 or TRBV6-3 and TRBJ1-5, with unresolved D. Looked up from germline, CDR1 is MNHEY and CDR2 is SVGEGT. Trimming shortened V by 8 bases and J by 6 bases, and 8 bases separated the two germline ends. This CDR3 has 11 residues. The CDR3 DNA is TGTGCCAGCGGGTTCTCTCAGCCCCAGCATTTT. It specifies CASGFSQPQHF.

This clonotype was found many times. The chain couples TRBV6-1 to TRBJ2-7, with 10 nucleotides matching TRBD1. V was pared by 7 bases and J by 1 base, with 7 bases of the junction left unmatched. The germline CDR1 and CDR2 sequences are MNHNS and SASEGT. The CDR3 loop spans 15 amino acids. DNA of the CDR3: TGTGCCAGCAAGACCGGGACAGGGGAATCCTACGAGCAGTACTTC. Encoded protein: CASKTGTGESYEQYF.

This clonotype appeared many times. V usage is TRBV7-9 and J usage is TRBJ2-7, with D unresolved. CDR3 length: 12 amino acids. Between the trimmed V and J ends, which lost 7 bases and 4 bases, there was a span of 11 bases. Germline values: CDR1 SEHNR, CDR2 FQNEAQ (reference sequence). The CDR3 region is CASTSDAYEQYF. The CDR3 nucleotides read TGTGCCAGCACCTCCGATGCGTACGAGCAGTACTTC.

This chain links TRBV19 with TRBJ2-1; 8 nucleotides line up with TRBD2. With 2 bases clipped from V and 7 bases from J, the junction kept 7 bases outside the gene matches. This CDR3 spans 15 amino acids. The V gene's germline CDR1 is LNHDA and CDR2 SQIVND (reference sequence). The CDR3 DNA sequence: TGTGCCAGTAGTATACCAAGCGGGGGACGGAATGAGCAGTTCTTC. Amino acids: CASSIPSGGRNEQFF.

This clonotype was observed a few times. The chain carries TRBV11-2 and TRBJ2-2; 11 bases map to TRBD2. The germline CDR1 and CDR2 sequences are SGHAT and FQNNGV. J lost 6 bases, V lost 4 bases, and 7 bases had no gene match. This CDR3 spans 16 amino acids. CDR3 protein: CASSSPSGGSSGELFF. In nucleotides, the CDR3 is TGTGCCAGCAGCTCCCCTAGCGGGGGGAGTTCCGGGGAGCTGTTTTTT.

This clonotype was detected ten times or more. CDR3 protein: CASSSHLRNEQFF. As DNA, the CDR3 is TGTGCCAGCAGCTCCCACTTGCGCAATGAGCAGTTCTTC. This sequence joins TRBV9 and TRBJ2-1; D gene unclear. The germline gives CDR1 SGDLS, CDR2 YYNGEE. The ends were cut back, 4 bases at V and 6 bases at J, with 11 bases in the middle. This CDR3 is 13 amino acids long.

The J gene is TRBJ1-2, the V gene TRBV5-3; the match to TRBD1 covers 8 bases. TRBV5-3 falls under the ORF class, with uncertain function. The V and J ends lost 3 bases and 8 bases, in that order; junction bases with no gene match: 9. This CDR3 region has 14 residues. The CDR3 loop is CARSYPGQGLGYTF. CDR3 sequence (DNA): TGTGCCAGAAGCTACCCCGGACAGGGTCTCGGCTACACCTTC.

In its sample, this clonotype was seen a few times. V gene TRBV7-2 combines with J gene TRBJ1-1, with 7 bases identical to TRBD1. J gave up 5 bases and V 0 bases, and 6 bases lay outside the gene matches. Per germline, CDR1 SGHTA and CDR2 FQGNSA. This CDR3 is 15 amino acids long. The CDR3 sequence is CASSLARTGLTEAFF. The DNA for the CDR3 is TGTGCCAGCAGCTTAGCCAGGACAGGCCTTACTGAAGCTTTCTTT.

This clonotype was seen ten or more times. The rearrangement links TRBV6-1 to TRBJ1-6, with D possibly TRBD1 on 6 matching bases. CDR1 and CDR2 (germline): MNHNS, SASEGT. This CDR3 contains 14 residues. Trimming removed 3 bases at V and 8 bases at J, with 11 bases between. This chain's CDR3 is CASSDGQSYSPLHF. CDR3 bases: TGTGCCAGCAGTGATGGACAGAGCTATTCACCCCTCCACTTT.

This clonotype was picked up many times. CDR3 nucleotide sequence: TGTGCCAGTATGGGGGCCAGGGTTGGCTACACCTTC. This codes for CASMGARVGYTF. The rearrangement joins TRBV19 to TRBJ1-2, with D maybe TRBD1 (6 bases). The CDR3 runs to 12 residues. V lost 7 bases and J lost 7, with 13 bases in between. Germline CDR1 is LNHDA and CDR2 is SQIVND (reference sequence).

This clonotype was observed a handful of times. The chain has TRBV6-4 and TRBJ1-1; no reliable D call. Trimming pared 0 bases from V and 1 base from J, leaving 3 bases between. This CDR3 contains 13 residues. CDR1 MRHNA and CDR2 SNTAGT come from the germline V gene. CDR3 amino acids: CASSDSWNTEAFF. In DNA form, the CDR3 reads TGTGCCAGCAGTGACTCTTGGAACACTGAAGCTTTCTTT.

This clonotype occurred many times. The CDR3 DNA reads TGTGCCAGCAGCGAGACAGTTAACACTGAAGCTTTCTTT. Residues: CASSETVNTEAFF. The rearrangement joins TRBV7-9 to TRBJ1-1; tentatively, D is TRBD1 (5 bases). Between the trimmed V and J ends, which lost 5 bases and 2 bases, there was a span of 9 bases. Germline V CDR1 and CDR2: SEHNR, FQNEAQ (reference sequence). This CDR3 is built from 13 residues.

This chain connects TRBV4-3 to TRBJ2-3; D tentatively reads TRBD1 or TRBD2 (6 bases each). Trimming shortened V by 0 bases and J by 1 base, and 14 bases separated the two germline ends. Germline V gives CDR1 LGHNA, CDR2 YSLEER. This CDR3 is built from 17 residues. CDR3 protein: CASSQDRWGAGTDTQYF. The CDR3 DNA reads TGCGCCAGCAGCCAAGATCGTTGGGGGGCAGGCACAGATACGCAGTATTTT.

The CDR3 nucleotides are TGTGCCAGCATGAGGACAGGGGGCTCGGAGACCCAGTACTTC. Its protein product is CASMRTGGSETQYF. The chain has TRBV2 and TRBJ2-5, with 11 nucleotides matching TRBD1. J gave up 5 bases and V 7 bases, and 6 bases lay outside the gene matches. Germline-derived CDR1 and CDR2 are SNHLY and FYNNEI. This CDR3 has 14 amino acids.

This clonotype was found a few times. The chain joins TRBV6-5 to TRBJ2-2; 10 bases agree with TRBD1. The germline gives CDR1 MNHEY, CDR2 SVGAGI. Trimming removed 5 bases from V and 5 bases from J; junction bases left unmatched: 11. This CDR3 region has 17 residues. The CDR3 DNA reads TGTGCCAGCAGTCCCGGACTCGGACAGGGGGGTACCGGGGAGCTGTTTTTT. Amino acid sequence: CASSPGLGQGGTGELFF.

This clonotype was counted many times. The J gene is TRBJ2-1, the V gene TRBV9; 10 nucleotides align to TRBD2. The trim removed 0 bases at V and 13 bases at J, leaving 4 bases unmatched. The germline CDR1 and CDR2 sequences are SGDLS and YYNGEE. The CDR3 contains 13 residues. Here the CDR3 DNA reads TGTGCCAGCAGCGTAGCTAGCGGGAGTTATCAGTTCTTC. As protein: CASSVASGSYQFF. Full variable domain (outside the CDR3, taken from reference TRBV9 and TRBJ2-1): DSGVTQTPKHLITATGQRVTLRCSPRSGDLSVYWYQQSLDQGLQFLIQYYNGEERAKGNILERFSAQQFPDLHSELNLSSLELGDSALYFCASSVASGSYQFFGPGTRLTVL.

This clonotype has a handful of counts. J is TRBJ1-1 and V is TRBV6-5; 9 nucleotides match TRBD1. The CDR3 covers 14 residues. Losses at the gene ends were 8 bases for V and 4 bases for J; bases not matched to a gene: 8. The germline CDR1 and CDR2 sequences are MNHEY and SVGAGI. As DNA, the CDR3 is TGTGCCAGCCTGAAAGGGGACAGGGTCACTGAAGCTTTCTTT. Translating gives CASLKGDRVTEAFF.

The V gene is TRBV2, the J gene TRBJ2-3; D might be TRBD2 (6 bases). Germline V gene sequence: CDR1 SNHLY, CDR2 FYNNEI. The CDR3 totals 14 residues. Deletions cut 10 bases from V and 0 bases from J, with 14 bases between. The CDR3 sequence is CATALGGSTDTQYF. The CDR3 DNA is TGTGCCACCGCTTTGGGAGGTAGCACAGATACGCAGTATTTT.

The table lists this clonotype with many counts. This rearrangement joins TRBV7-9 to TRBJ1-4, with D unresolved. V lost 5 bases and J 3 bases, leaving 13 bases between the germline ends. CDR1 and CDR2 (germline): SEHNR, FQNEAQ (reference sequence). This CDR3 region has 15 residues. DNA of the CDR3: TGTGCCAGCAGCCCGGTGGTCCCGTCTAATGAAAAACTGTTTTTT. The encoded protein is CASSPVVPSNEKLFF.

This clonotype was seen only a few times. The V and J genes are TRBV30 and TRBJ1-1; perhaps TRBD1 as D (5 bases). The CDR3 runs 13 residues. Looked up from germline, CDR1 is GTSNPN and CDR2 is SVGIG (reference sequence). The germline V and J ends were trimmed by 2 bases and 6 bases, with 13 bases remaining between them. The DNA for the CDR3 is TGTGCCTGGAGTCTATCTTTAGGGGCTGAAGCTTTCTTT. The encoded protein is CAWSLSLGAEAFF.